This T cell receptor (beta chain) is drawn from a study of blood T cell repertoires in COVID-19. The V and J ends lost 4 bases and 1 base, in that order; junction bases with no gene match: 12. The length of the CDR3 is 16 residues. Germline CDR1 is SQVTM and CDR2 is ANQGSEA. The data were produced by immunoSEQ multiplex PCR, yet TCRdb's version contains in-frame clones alone and is incomplete. The sample has about 140,000 clones, approximately 87% seen once; the top ten hold more than 4%. The chain uses TRBV29-1 and TRBJ1-2; TRBD1 aligns across 7 bases. This receptor was obtained from a middle-aged woman with acute or convalescent COVID-19. Sequences were obtained from peripheral blood. Here the CDR3 DNA reads TGCAGCGTTGGGGGGGCCGACAGGGATTTTAACTATGGCTACACCTTC. Encoded protein: CSVGGADRDFNYGYTF.